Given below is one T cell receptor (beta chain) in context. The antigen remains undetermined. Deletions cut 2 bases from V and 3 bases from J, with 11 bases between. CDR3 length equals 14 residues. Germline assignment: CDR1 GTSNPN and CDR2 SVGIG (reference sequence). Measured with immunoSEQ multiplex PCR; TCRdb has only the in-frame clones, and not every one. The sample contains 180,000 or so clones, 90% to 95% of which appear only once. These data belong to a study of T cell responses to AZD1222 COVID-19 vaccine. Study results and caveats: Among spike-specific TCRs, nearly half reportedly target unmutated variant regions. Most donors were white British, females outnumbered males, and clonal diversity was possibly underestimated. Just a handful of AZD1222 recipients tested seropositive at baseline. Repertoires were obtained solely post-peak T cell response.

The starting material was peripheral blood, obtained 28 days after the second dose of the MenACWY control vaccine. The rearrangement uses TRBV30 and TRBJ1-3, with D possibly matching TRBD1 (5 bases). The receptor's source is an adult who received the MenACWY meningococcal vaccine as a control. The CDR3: CAWSTGVGGNTIYF. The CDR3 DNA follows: TGTGCCTGGAGTACGGGGGTTGGTGGAAACACCATATATTTT. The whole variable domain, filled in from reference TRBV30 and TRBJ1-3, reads SQTIHQWPATLVQPVGSPLSLECTVEGTSNPNLYWYRQAAGRGLQLLFYSVGIGQISSEVPQNLSASRPQDRQFILSSKKLLLSDSGFYLCAWSTGVGGNTIYFGEGSWLTVV.